Shown below are 2 T cell receptor beta chains from a single sample sequenced in a study of OX40 agonist ivuxolimab in advanced cancers. Libraries were prepared by immunoSEQ multiplex PCR; TCRdb keeps only in-frame clonotypes and omits some of them. The sample includes roughly 12,000 clones, approximately 75% seen only once; the top ten take around 27%. The sample was CD4+ or CD8+ T cells sorted from blood, taken in a trial of the OX40 agonist ivuxolimab. The receptors come from an adult with an advanced solid tumor such as melanoma, head and neck, liver or kidney cancer.

This chain links TRBV5-1 with TRBJ1-1, with 8 bases matching TRBD1. Per the germline V gene, CDR1 is SGHRS and CDR2 is YFSETQ. This CDR3 comprises 14 residues. V lost 0 bases and J lost 4; bases outside the gene matches: 2. CDR3 protein: CASSLGTGFTEAFF. CDR3 sequence (DNA): TGCGCCAGCAGCTTGGGGACAGGGTTCACTGAAGCTTTCTTT. The full variable domain, its missing parts supplied by reference TRBV5-1 and TRBJ1-1, is KAGVTQTPRYLIKTRGQQVTLSCSPISGHRSVSWYQQTPGQGLQFLFEYFSETQRNKGNFPGRFSGRQFSNSRSEMNVSTLELGDSALYLCASSLGTGFTEAFFGQGTRLTVV.

With regard to this clone: At one end the junction does not follow the germline gene, possibly because of a read error. V gene TRBV28 combines with J gene TRBJ2-2; D call uncertain. CDR1 and CDR2 from the germline V gene are MDHEN and SYDVKM. This CDR3 comprises 17 residues. Here the CDR3 reads CAGSPAAETWYTGELFF. The DNA for the CDR3 is TGTGCCGGCAGCCCTGCTGCAGAAACTTGGTATACCGGGGAGCTGTTTTTT.